This T cell receptor beta chain was captured in a study of control samples from healthy donors and cancer patients. CDR3 size: 15 residues. Per the germline V gene, CDR1 is SGHRS and CDR2 is YFSETQ. The V and J ends lost 0 bases and 4 bases respectively, with 11 bases between them. Assay: immunoSEQ multiplex PCR; the TCRdb copy retains only in-frame clones and omits some. The sample consists of around 42,000 clones, around four fifths of them appearing once. The receptor was isolated from a man aged 55 to 70 in good health. The sequenced material came from blood. The chain uses TRBV5-1 and TRBJ1-5; no clear D. The CDR3 protein is CASSLEGVGNQPQHF. CDR3 DNA: TGCGCCAGCAGCTTGGAGGGCGTTGGGAATCAGCCCCAGCATTTT.